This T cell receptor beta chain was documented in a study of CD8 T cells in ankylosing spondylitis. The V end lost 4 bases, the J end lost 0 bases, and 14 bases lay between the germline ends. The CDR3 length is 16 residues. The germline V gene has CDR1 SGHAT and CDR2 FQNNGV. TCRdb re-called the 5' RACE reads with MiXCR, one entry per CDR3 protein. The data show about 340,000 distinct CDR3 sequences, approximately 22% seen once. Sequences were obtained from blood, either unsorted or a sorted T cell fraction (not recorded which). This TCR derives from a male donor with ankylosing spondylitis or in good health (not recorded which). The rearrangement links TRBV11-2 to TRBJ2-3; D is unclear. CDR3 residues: CASSWVDPSSTDTQYF. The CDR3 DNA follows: TGTGCCAGCAGCTGGGTGGATCCGTCTAGCACAGATACGCAGTATTTT.